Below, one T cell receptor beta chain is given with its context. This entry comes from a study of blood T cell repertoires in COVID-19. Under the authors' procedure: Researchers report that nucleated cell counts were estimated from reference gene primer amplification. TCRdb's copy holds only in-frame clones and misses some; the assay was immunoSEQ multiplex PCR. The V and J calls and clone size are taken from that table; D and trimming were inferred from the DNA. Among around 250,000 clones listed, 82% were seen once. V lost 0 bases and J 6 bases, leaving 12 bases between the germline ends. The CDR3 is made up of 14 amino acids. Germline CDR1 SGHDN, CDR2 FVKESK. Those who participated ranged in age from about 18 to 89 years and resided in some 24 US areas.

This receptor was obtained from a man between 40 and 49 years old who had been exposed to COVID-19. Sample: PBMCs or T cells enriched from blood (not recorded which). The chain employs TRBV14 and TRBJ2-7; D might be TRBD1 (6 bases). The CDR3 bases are TGTGCCAGCAGCCAAGAGATCAGGGGAAGCGAGCAGTACTTC. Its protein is CASSQEIRGSEQYF.